The 26 T cell receptor beta chains listed next were all sequenced from one sample in a study of shared clonotypes between healthy human individuals. Assay: immunoSEQ multiplex PCR; the TCRdb copy retains only in-frame clones and omits some. This sample has 650,000 to 800,000 clones, with just over 90% found just once. Naive CD8 cells, CD45RO-negative and positively selected for CCR7, excluded terminally differentiated effector memory CD45RA+ cells. What was sequenced was naive CD8+ T cells sorted from blood. These receptor sequences come from a man aged 25 to 40 in good health.

With regard to this clone: Other DNA sequences in this sample translate to the same CDR3. The chain has TRBV19 and TRBJ2-3, with 10 bases matching TRBD2. The junction had 4 bases not matched to a gene; V was cut back by 1 base and J by 6 bases. Germline values: CDR1 LNHDA, CDR2 SQIVND (reference sequence). This CDR3 spans 15 amino acids. Here the CDR3 DNA reads TGTGCCAGTAGTATAGGAGCGGGAGGGTCGGATACGCAGTATTTT. Translation gives CASSIGAGGSDTQYF.

The chain couples TRBV6-1 to TRBJ2-7, with no clear D. In germline, CDR1 is MNHNS, CDR2 SASEGT. This CDR3 is 12 amino acids long. The V end lost 2 bases, the J end lost 2 bases, and 4 bases lay between the germline ends. The CDR3 DNA follows: TGTGCCAGCAGTGAAAGCGCCTACGAGCAGTACTTC. As protein: CASSESAYEQYF.

The chain couples TRBV6-4 to TRBJ1-5, with TRBD1 matching over 9 bases. Germline V gene sequence: CDR1 MRHNA, CDR2 SNTAGT. With 6 bases clipped from V and 3 bases from J, the junction kept 12 bases outside the gene matches. The CDR3 is 17 amino acids. CDR3 protein: CASSATGGVRNNQPQHF. The CDR3 DNA follows: TGTGCCAGCAGCGCGACAGGGGGAGTCCGAAACAATCAGCCCCAGCATTTT.

The V gene is TRBV5-5, the J gene TRBJ2-7; 8 bases fit TRBD1. Trimming removed 2 bases from V and 4 bases from J; junction bases left unmatched: 8. CDR1 is SGHKS and CDR2 is YYEKEE in the germline V gene (reference sequence). CDR3 size: 15 residues. DNA for the CDR3: TGTGCCAGCAGCTTCACCGGGACAGGTTCTTACGAGCAGTACTTC. It specifies CASSFTGTGSYEQYF.

This chain links TRBV5-4 with TRBJ1-1; unclear D gene. This CDR3 region has 13 residues. With 6 bases removed from V and 5 bases from J, the gap between germline ends came to 14 bases. Germline V lookup: CDR1 SGHNT, CDR2 YYREEE (reference sequence). CDR3 coding DNA: TGTGCCAGCACCGATAGGATTAGGACTGAAGCTTTCTTT. Its translation is CASTDRIRTEAFF.

This clone has just one count. The chain links TRBV11-2 to TRBJ2-5; D could derive from TRBD1 or TRBD2 (5 bases each). The CDR3 is 17 residues long. Germline assignment: CDR1 SGHAT and CDR2 FQNNGV. The V and J ends lost 8 bases and 2 bases respectively, with 24 bases between them. The CDR3 loop reads CASSPGRILGVQETQYF. The CDR3 DNA is TGTGCCAGCTCACCGGGACGTATTCTTGGGGTGCAAGAGACCCAGTACTTC.

In its sample, this clone was seen a few times. This chain uses TRBV6-5 with TRBJ2-2, with 8 bases identical to TRBD2. CDR1 is MNHEY, CDR2 SVGAGI, per germline. J gave up 6 bases and V 6 bases, and 6 bases lay outside the gene matches. The CDR3 contains 14 residues. This CDR3 is CASSPGLVPGELFF. The CDR3 coding sequence is TGTGCCAGCAGCCCGGGACTAGTGCCCGGGGAGCTGTTTTTT.

CDR3 in DNA: TGTGCCACCAGCAGAGATAGGGCCGGGAATGGAAACACCATATATTTT. Encoded protein: CATSRDRAGNGNTIYF. The chain has TRBV15 and TRBJ1-3; D gene uncertain. Germline V gene data show CDR1 as LNHNV and CDR2 as YYDKDF (reference sequence). The CDR3 totals 16 residues. V gave up 0 bases and J gave up 3 bases, with 12 bases separating them.

This chain links TRBV7-9 with TRBJ2-4; TRBD2 agrees at 8 bases. V lost 5 bases, J lost 0 bases, and 6 bases stayed unmatched. The CDR3 contains 16 residues. Germline V CDR1 and CDR2: SEHNR, FQNEAQ (reference sequence). CDR3 bases: TGTGCCAGCAGCCACACTAGCGGAGTAGCCAAAAACATTCAGTACTTC. It encodes CASSHTSGVAKNIQYF.

V gene TRBV7-9 combines with J gene TRBJ2-7; no firm D call. CDR1 is SEHNR and CDR2 is FQNEAQ in the germline V gene (reference sequence). Trimming took off 1 base at V and 6 bases at J, with 10 bases between the two ends. This CDR3 has 13 residues. The CDR3 is CASSLGTGGEQYF. In nucleotides, the CDR3 is TGTGCCAGCAGCTTAGGCACCGGTGGCGAGCAGTACTTC.

The rearrangement links TRBV4-1 to TRBJ1-4; the D is unclear. CDR1 MGHRA and CDR2 YSYEKL come from the germline V gene. The CDR3 contains 12 residues. Trimming left V 2 bases short and J 8 bases short, with 6 bases between. The CDR3 nucleotides are TGCGCCAGCAGCCAAATAGGAGAAAAACTGTTTTTT. Residues: CASSQIGEKLFF.

In this sample, this clone turned up a few times. The V and J genes are TRBV7-9 and TRBJ1-4; 10 bases agree with TRBD1. There are 15 residues in the CDR3. Germline-derived CDR1 and CDR2 are SEHNR and FQNEAQ (reference sequence). J was trimmed by 5 bases and V by 4 bases; bases with no gene match: 4. CDR3 residues: CASSSPGQGNEKLFF. As DNA, the CDR3 is TGTGCCAGCAGCTCACCGGGACAGGGGAATGAAAAACTGTTTTTT.

This clone was counted a few times. The chain links TRBV10-3 to TRBJ1-2; 9 nucleotides match TRBD1. Looked up from germline, CDR1 is ENHRY and CDR2 is SYGVKD. With 10 bases clipped from V and 6 bases from J, the junction kept 21 bases outside the gene matches. The CDR3 length is 17 residues. CDR3 sequence: CATTYKPGQGNVDGYTF. DNA for the CDR3: TGTGCCACGACTTATAAACCGGGACAGGGAAACGTGGATGGCTACACCTTC.

The CDR3 region is CSANYEQYF. CDR3 coding DNA: TGCAGTGCTAACTACGAGCAGTACTTC. The chain couples TRBV20-1 to TRBJ2-7; no definite D call. Germline V gene lookup returns CDR1 DFQATT and CDR2 SNEGSKA (reference sequence). The ends were cut back, 4 bases at V and 3 bases at J, with 1 base in the middle. The CDR3 contains 9 residues.

This chain joins TRBV4-3 and TRBJ2-3, with 10 positions matching TRBD2. The CDR3 is 15 amino acids. V was pared by 2 bases and J by 4 bases, with 3 bases of the junction left unmatched. From germline, CDR1 is LGHNA and CDR2 YSLEER. The CDR3 reads CASSQSSGSADTQYF. CDR3 sequence (DNA): TGCGCCAGCAGCCAATCTAGCGGGAGTGCAGATACGCAGTATTTT.

The chain recombines TRBV7-9 with TRBJ2-5; a weak D match, TRBD2 (6 bases). With 6 bases removed from V and 5 bases from J, the gap between germline ends came to 22 bases. The CDR3 contains 16 residues. Germline lookup yields CDR1 SEHNR and CDR2 FQNEAQ (reference sequence). The CDR3 nucleotides read TGTGCCAGCAGTCCCGGTCACGGAGGGGTCGGGGAGACCCAGTACTTC. It is translated as CASSPGHGGVGETQYF.

This clone came up once. The chain recombines TRBV27 with TRBJ2-1; 13 bases are a match to TRBD2. From germline, CDR1 is MNHEY and CDR2 SMNVEV (reference sequence). The CDR3 loop spans 15 amino acids. With V trimmed by 7 bases and J by 4 bases, 4 bases remained unmatched. CDR3 loop: CASKMGLAGYNEQFF. The CDR3, as DNA: TGTGCCAGCAAAATGGGACTAGCGGGATACAATGAGCAGTTCTTC.

J is TRBJ1-1 and V is TRBV5-8; D is uncertain. V lost 5 bases and J 0 bases, leaving 8 bases between the germline ends. The germline V gene has CDR1 SGHTS and CDR2 YDEGEE. This CDR3 spans 13 amino acids. The CDR3 region has the DNA TGTGCCAGCAGTCTCAGTGTGAACACTGAAGCTTTCTTT. The encoded protein is CASSLSVNTEAFF.

The chain carries TRBV9 and TRBJ2-7; D not resolved. Germline values: CDR1 SGDLS, CDR2 YYNGEE. The CDR3 consists of 13 residues. With 0 bases removed from V and 3 bases from J, the gap between germline ends came to 7 bases. CDR3 region: CASSVEYLYEQYF. CDR3 nucleotides: TGTGCCAGCAGCGTAGAGTACCTCTACGAGCAGTACTTC.

V is TRBV7-9 and J is TRBJ1-4, with 9 bases aligning to TRBD1. Per the germline V gene, CDR1 is SEHNR and CDR2 is FQNEAQ (reference sequence). CDR3 size: 16 residues. J gave up 7 bases and V 4 bases, and 10 bases lay outside the gene matches. In DNA, the CDR3 is TGTGCCAGCAGCTGGGCCCCAGGGACAGGGTTTGAAAAACTGTTTTTT. This encodes CASSWAPGTGFEKLFF.

The chain links TRBV7-9 to TRBJ2-1, with D perhaps TRBD2 (6 bases). This CDR3 has 16 amino acids. Germline V CDR1 and CDR2: SEHNR, FQNEAQ (reference sequence). V lost 0 bases, J lost 1 base, and 10 bases lay in between. The CDR3 region is CASSLAVGGSYNEQFF. In DNA form, the CDR3 reads TGTGCCAGCAGCTTAGCGGTGGGAGGTTCCTACAATGAGCAGTTCTTC.

The chain couples TRBV7-9 to TRBJ2-3; D is perhaps TRBD1 or TRBD2 (5 bases each). The CDR3 has 14 amino acids. Germline V gene data show CDR1 as SEHNR and CDR2 as FQNEAQ (reference sequence). Deletions cut 8 bases from V and 2 bases from J, with 14 bases between. CDR3 residues: CASHLRDLTDTQYF. The CDR3 nucleotides are TGTGCCAGCCACCTCCGGGACCTCACAGATACGCAGTATTTT.

This sequence joins TRBV7-9 and TRBJ2-1; TRBD2 is a possible D gene (6 bases). V was trimmed by 5 bases and J by 4 bases, leaving 9 bases between them. CDR1 and CDR2 from the germline V gene are SEHNR and FQNEAQ (reference sequence). This CDR3 spans 13 amino acids. CDR3 in DNA: TGTGCCAGCAGCAAGACTAGTTACAATGAGCAGTTCTTC. This codes for CASSKTSYNEQFF.

This chain links TRBV5-1 with TRBJ1-1; D might be TRBD1 (6 bases). V was trimmed by 2 bases and J by 4 bases, leaving 12 bases between them. The CDR3 covers 14 residues. From germline, CDR1 is SGHRS and CDR2 YFSETQ. This chain's CDR3 is CASSLGGDVTEAFF. The CDR3 DNA follows: TGCGCCAGCAGCTTAGGGGGAGATGTCACTGAAGCTTTCTTT.

The chain carries TRBV7-9 and TRBJ1-2, with 10 nucleotides matching TRBD1. This CDR3 is built from 15 residues. CDR1 is SEHNR and CDR2 is FQNEAQ in the germline V gene (reference sequence). Unmatched junction bases numbered 5, after V lost 3 bases and J lost 4 bases. The CDR3, as DNA: TGTGCCAGCAGCTTCGGGACAGGGGAACCCTATGGCTACACCTTC. Protein product: CASSFGTGEPYGYTF. Using reference TRBV7-9 and TRBJ1-2 for the parts outside the CDR3, the full variable domain is DTGVSQNPRHKITKRGQNVTFRCDPISEHNRLYWYRQTLGQGPEFLTYFQNEAQLEKSRLLSDRFSAERPKGSFSTLEIQRTEQGDSAMYLCASSFGTGEPYGYTFGSGTRLTVV.

This chain links TRBV7-9 with TRBJ2-7, with 10 nucleotides matching TRBD1. The CDR3 sequence is 19 residues long. The ends lost 4 bases at V and 1 base at J; junction bases unmatched: 16. CDR1 and CDR2 from the germline V gene are SEHNR and FQNEAQ (reference sequence). CDR3 sequence: CASSSGDRGKISSSYEQYF. CDR3 coding DNA: TGTGCCAGCAGCTCTGGGGACAGGGGAAAAATAAGTAGTTCCTACGAGCAGTACTTC.